This T cell receptor (beta chain) was identified during a study of human T cells and chemical hapten exposure. For the study at large: Skin on the upper inner arm, approximately 2 cm by approximately 2 cm in size, was sensitized with 2% DPC.

TCRdb independently ran MiXCR on the RACE reads; one entry per CDR3 protein. The profile shows some 170,000 distinct CDR3 sequences, under 25% of them singletons. Whole-study findings and limits: Relative to control repertoires, expanded TCRs gave rise to significantly more large CDR3 similarity clusters.

As regards this clonotype: Its antigen is as yet unknown.

Time point in this sample: patch test 1, 2 weeks after DPC sensitization. Sample treatment: therapeutic diphenylcyclopropenone sensitization with weekly scalp DPC. Total RNA was isolated from whole blood that had not been fractionated. With V trimmed by 7 bases and J by 7 bases, 4 bases remained unmatched. This CDR3 is built from 13 residues. The clonotype was recovered from a woman aged 45-65 years with alopecia areata. Some clones in this sample may be carry-over from other donors' samples. The sample in question was whole blood, obtained in connection with sensitization to the hapten diphenylcyclopropenone (DPC). The V gene is TRBV12-3 or TRBV12-4, the J gene TRBJ2-1; 10 bases fit TRBD1. As DNA, the CDR3 is TGTGCCAGCACCCCGGGACAGGGGAATGAGCAGTTCTTC. This encodes CASTPGQGNEQFF.